This TCR beta chain was identified during a study of blood T cell repertoires in COVID-19. Study background: T cells, B-cell-depleted T cells, or PBMCs supplied cDNA or gDNA.

Original processing notes: The assay estimated nucleated cells by amplifying reference gene primers. Method: immunoSEQ multiplex PCR; TCRdb's copy keeps in-frame clones and lacks some. V, J and clone size are those of that table, while D and trimming were read from the DNA. The sample includes around 300,000 clones, nearly 90% of them seen just once. V lost 0 bases, J lost 5 bases, and 14 bases lay in between. In germline, CDR1 is SGDLS, CDR2 YYNGEE. The CDR3 is made up of 15 amino acids. Participant age was roughly 18 to 89 years, and participants resided in approximately 24 US areas. This sequence joins TRBV9 and TRBJ1-2; D is perhaps TRBD1 (6 bases). The sequence derives from a woman aged 18-29 years with acute COVID-19. The specimen sequenced was PBMCs or T cells enriched from blood (not recorded which). CDR3 region: CASSVGGGDWYGYTF. The CDR3 region has the DNA TGTGCCAGCAGCGTAGGAGGGGGGGACTGGTATGGCTACACCTTC. The full variable domain, completed using reference TRBV9 and TRBJ1-2, is DSGVTQTPKHLITATGQRVTLRCSPRSGDLSVYWYQQSLDQGLQFLIQYYNGEERAKGNILERFSAQQFPDLHSELNLSSLELGDSALYFCASSVGGGDWYGYTFGSGTRLTVV.